The 25 T cell receptor beta chains given below trace back to one sample, sequenced in a study of blood T cell repertoires in COVID-19. Generated by immunoSEQ multiplex PCR, the TCRdb table keeps only in-frame clones and is missing some. The top ten clones hold approximately 9.6% of a sample with 45,000 to 50,000 clones, around 90% of them seen once. The specimen was peripheral blood. Every receptor here comes from a middle-aged man with active COVID-19.

The V call is TRBV3-1 (or the pseudogene TRBV3-2), the J call TRBJ2-3; 8 bases match TRBD2. In germline, CDR1 is LGHDT, CDR2 YNNKEL (reference sequence). This CDR3 has 16 residues. J gave up 0 bases and V 4 bases, and 6 bases lay outside the gene matches. CDR3 in amino acids: CASSPSSGMSTDTQYF. CDR3 sequence (DNA): TGTGCCAGCAGCCCGAGTAGCGGGATGAGCACAGATACGCAGTATTTT.

The CDR3 DNA is TGTGCCAGCAGCTTACCCGGGACTAGCGGCCCCTACGAGCAGTACTTC. It is translated as CASSLPGTSGPYEQYF. The chain joins TRBV7-3 to TRBJ2-7; 11 bases fit TRBD2. The CDR3 length is 16 residues. Germline CDR1 and CDR2: SGHTA and FQGTGA. The junction had 5 bases not matched to a gene; V was cut back by 2 bases and J by 2 bases.

This chain uses TRBV6-6 with TRBJ1-2; a possible D gene is TRBD1 (5 bases). Trimming removed 5 bases from V and 0 bases from J, with 10 bases in between. The CDR3 runs 14 residues. The germline V gene encodes CDR1 MNHNY and CDR2 SVGAGI (reference sequence). CDR3 nucleotide sequence: TGTGCCAGCAGTCGCCGGGGGTCTAACTATGGCTACACCTTC. Its protein product is CASSRRGSNYGYTF.

This clone was recorded once. This chain joins TRBV21-1 and TRBJ2-7; TRBD2 reflects the table's D call only, with no check against the DNA. TRBV21-1 is a recognized pseudogene. The CDR3 runs to 16 residues. CDR3 sequence: CASSKDRGDRFYEQYF. The CDR3 DNA reads as TGTGCCAGCAGCAAAGATCGGGGGGATAGGTTCTACGAGCAGTACTTC.

This clone was seen just once. The chain recombines TRBV4-1 with TRBJ1-1, with TRBD1 matching over 8 bases. Germline values: CDR1 MGHRA, CDR2 YSYEKL. Trimming took 4 bases from V and 3 from J; bases not matched to a gene: 13. The CDR3 consists of 17 residues. CDR3 sequence (DNA): TGCGCCAGCAGCCGAGGACAGGGACCTGTTTTGGACACTGAAGCTTTCTTT. This codes for CASSRGQGPVLDTEAFF.

The chain links TRBV6-4 to TRBJ2-1, with a tentative D call TRBD1 (5 bases). Trimming removed 6 bases at V and 0 bases at J, with 9 bases between. Germline assignment: CDR1 MRHNA and CDR2 SNTAGT. CDR3 length equals 14 residues. The CDR3 loop reads CASRADSSYNEQFF. In nucleotides, the CDR3 is TGTGCCAGCAGGGCAGACAGCTCCTACAATGAGCAGTTCTTC.

The chain employs TRBV28 and TRBJ1-2; no clear D. The CDR3 has 13 residues. The V gene lost 2 bases and the J gene lost 3 bases, with 7 bases spanning the gap. Per germline, CDR1 MDHEN and CDR2 SYDVKM. The CDR3 sequence is CASSLAQDYGYTF. The CDR3 DNA follows: TGTGCCAGCAGTTTAGCCCAGGACTATGGCTACACCTTC.

This chain links TRBV3-1 (or the pseudogene TRBV3-2) with TRBJ2-3, with 8 bases fitting TRBD2. CDR3 length: 14 residues. Germline lookup yields CDR1 LGHDT and CDR2 YNNKEL (reference sequence). The ends lost 5 bases at V and 3 bases at J; junction bases unmatched: 4. The CDR3 coding sequence is TGTGCCAGCAGCTACGGGGGGGGAACAGATACGCAGTATTTT. Translated: CASSYGGGTDTQYF.

The J gene is TRBJ2-7, the V gene TRBV12-5, with a possible D match to TRBD1 (6 bases). Per germline, CDR1 LGHNT and CDR2 FRNRAP. The CDR3 is 13 amino acids. V lost 6 bases to trimming and J lost 2 bases, with 11 bases between them. CDR3 DNA: TGTGCTAGTGGCTCGGACAGAACCTACGAGCAGTACTTC. Translated: CASGSDRTYEQYF.

The chain links TRBV7-3 to TRBJ2-7; the D gene is possibly TRBD2 (6 bases). Per germline, CDR1 SGHTA and CDR2 FQGTGA. This CDR3 has 14 residues. V was clipped by 5 bases and J by 2 bases, with 13 bases between them. The CDR3 bases are TGTGCCAGCAGCCGACCGACTAGGACCTACGAGCAGTACTTC. This translates into CASSRPTRTYEQYF.

This clone came up once. The chain employs TRBV30 and TRBJ2-2, with D possibly TRBD2 on 5 matching bases. The CDR3 consists of 12 residues. CDR1 is GTSNPN, CDR2 SVGIG, per germline (reference sequence). V lost 3 bases and J 8 bases, leaving 10 bases between the germline ends. CDR3 amino acids: CAWRGEGGELFF. CDR3 DNA sequence: TGTGCCTGGAGGGGTGAGGGAGGGGAGCTGTTTTTT. The variable domain in full, completed from reference TRBV30 and TRBJ2-2, reads SQTIHQWPATLVQPVGSPLSLECTVEGTSNPNLYWYRQAAGRGLQLLFYSVGIGQISSEVPQNLSASRPQDRQFILSSKKLLLSDSGFYLCAWRGEGGELFFGEGSRLTVL.

V is TRBV12-3 or TRBV12-4 and J is TRBJ1-1; no clear D gene. Trimming pared 7 bases from V and 3 bases from J, leaving 12 bases between. This CDR3 spans 13 amino acids. CDR3 nucleotide sequence: TGTGCCAGCAACCTCCGCGGAGACACTGAAGCTTTCTTT. Translation gives CASNLRGDTEAFF.

The sample holds one count of this clone. The CDR3 here is CASSDSGRKGETQYF. CDR3 coding DNA: TGTGCCAGCAGCGATAGCGGTCGGAAGGGAGAGACCCAGTACTTC. The genes are TRBV4-2 and TRBJ2-5; TRBD2 is a possible D gene (6 bases). Germline V gives CDR1 LGHNA, CDR2 YNFKEQ. The length of the CDR3 is 15 residues. The V and J ends lost 5 bases and 4 bases respectively, with 17 bases between them.

V and J are TRBV19 and TRBJ2-4; a weak D match, TRBD1 (5 bases). The CDR3 is 17 amino acids. Per germline, CDR1 LNHDA and CDR2 SQIVND (reference sequence). Deletions cut 2 bases from V and 1 base from J, with 15 bases between. The CDR3 DNA reads TGTGCCAGTAGTATATACCCCACAGGAGAGGCCAAAAACATTCAGTACTTC. Protein product: CASSIYPTGEAKNIQYF.

The CDR3 loop reads CASSLEWSDTQYF. CDR3 in DNA: TGTGCCAGCAGCCTCGAGTGGTCAGATACGCAGTATTTT. The V and J genes are TRBV7-9 and TRBJ2-3; the D is unclear. Germline V CDR1 and CDR2: SEHNR, FQNEAQ (reference sequence). The germline V and J ends were trimmed by 5 bases and 4 bases, with 10 bases remaining between them. This CDR3 has 13 amino acids.

The chain is built from TRBV15 and TRBJ1-4; D might be TRBD1 (5 bases). Trimming took off 3 bases at V and 4 bases at J, with 9 bases between the two ends. The CDR3 length is 14 residues. Germline values: CDR1 LNHNV, CDR2 YYDKDF (reference sequence). CDR3 amino acids: CATSRGLVNEKLFF. The CDR3 DNA reads TGTGCCACCAGCAGGGGACTGGTTAATGAAAAACTGTTTTTT.

The chain has TRBV15 and TRBJ1-4, with a weak D call TRBD1 (6 bases). CDR3 length: 14 residues. In germline, CDR1 is LNHNV, CDR2 YYDKDF (reference sequence). V lost 6 bases, J lost 8 bases, and 16 bases lay in between. The CDR3 reads CATRGTQQGEKLFF. In DNA form, the CDR3 reads TGTGCCACCAGGGGGACACAACAGGGCGAAAAACTGTTTTTT.

The chain carries TRBV4-1 and TRBJ2-3, with D unclear. The CDR3 length is 16 residues. V was shortened by 0 bases and J by 2 bases, with 12 bases between the two germline ends. CDR1 MGHRA and CDR2 YSYEKL come from the germline V gene. The chain's CDR3 is CASSQDDFRPTDTQYF. CDR3 coding DNA: TGCGCCAGCAGCCAAGATGACTTTCGGCCCACAGATACGCAGTATTTT.

This clone was detected a few times. This chain connects TRBV15 to TRBJ1-3; 9 bases align to TRBD1. The CDR3 contains 16 residues. Germline V gene lookup returns CDR1 LNHNV and CDR2 YYDKDF (reference sequence). Trimming removed 3 bases from V and 4 bases from J; junction bases left unmatched: 7. The CDR3 loop is CATSSRRQGEGNTIYF. In nucleotides, the CDR3 is TGTGCCACCAGCAGTAGGAGACAGGGGGAAGGAAACACCATATATTTT.

V is TRBV6-2 or TRBV6-3 and J is TRBJ1-1, with D hard to call. CDR1 is MNHEY, CDR2 SVGEGT, per germline. The CDR3 is 13 amino acids. Trimming shortened V by 2 bases and J by 10 bases, and 14 bases separated the two germline ends. This CDR3 is CASSYLRSHLAFF. The CDR3 DNA sequence: TGTGCCAGCAGTTACCTGAGGAGTCATCTAGCTTTCTTT.

The gene calls are TRBV18 and TRBJ2-7, with 10 nucleotides matching TRBD1. The CDR3 has 15 amino acids. The ends lost 5 bases at V and 6 bases at J; junction bases unmatched: 10. The germline V gene encodes CDR1 KGHSH and CDR2 LQKENI. The CDR3 nucleotides read TGTGCCAGCTCATCAGGGACAGGGGACCCACGCGAGCAGTACTTC. Translating gives CASSSGTGDPREQYF.

This chain uses TRBV6-2 or TRBV6-3 with TRBJ2-2; TRBD2 might be the D (5 bases). The CDR3 runs to 15 residues. V lost 0 bases and J 2 bases, leaving 7 bases between the germline ends. Germline V gives CDR1 MNHEY, CDR2 SVGEGT. The CDR3 region has the DNA TGTGCCAGCAGTTACTCGGCGGGCAACACCGGGGAGCTGTTTTTT. Its translation is CASSYSAGNTGELFF.

The chain joins TRBV3-1 (or the pseudogene TRBV3-2) to TRBJ1-1, with 7 positions matching TRBD1. V trimming: 0 bases; J trimming: 4 bases; junction bases outside the gene matches: 2. Germline loops: CDR1 LGHDT, CDR2 YNNKEL (reference sequence). This CDR3 has 14 amino acids. The CDR3 nucleotides are TGTGCCAGCAGCCAAGAGACAGGGAGCACTGAAGCTTTCTTT. It encodes CASSQETGSTEAFF.

The rearrangement joins TRBV18 to TRBJ2-7; D ambiguous. CDR1 and CDR2 (germline): KGHSH, LQKENI. V shed 4 bases and J shed 4 bases, with 11 bases lying between them. The CDR3 covers 13 residues. CDR3 DNA: TGTGCCAGCTCACGATCCCCCGAGTACGAGCAGTACTTC. Amino acid sequence: CASSRSPEYEQYF.

The chain combines TRBV18 with TRBJ2-7; tentatively, D is TRBD1 (5 bases). The length of the CDR3 is 17 residues. Trimming stripped 1 base from V and 1 base from J, with 17 bases between. Germline CDR1 and CDR2: KGHSH and LQKENI. CDR3 in amino acids: CASSPLNTGFSSYEQYF. CDR3 DNA sequence: TGTGCCAGCTCACCACTTAACACAGGCTTTTCGTCCTACGAGCAGTACTTC.